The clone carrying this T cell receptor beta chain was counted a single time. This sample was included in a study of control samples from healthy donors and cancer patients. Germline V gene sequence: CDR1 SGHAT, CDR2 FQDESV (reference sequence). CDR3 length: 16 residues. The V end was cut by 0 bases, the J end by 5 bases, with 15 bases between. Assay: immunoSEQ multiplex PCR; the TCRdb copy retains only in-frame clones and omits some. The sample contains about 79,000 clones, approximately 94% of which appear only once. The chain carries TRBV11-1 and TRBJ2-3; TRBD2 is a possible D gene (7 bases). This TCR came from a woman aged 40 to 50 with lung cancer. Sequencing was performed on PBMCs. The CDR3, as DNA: TGTGCCAGCAGCTTAGCATGGGGCGGGGGCGAAGATACGCAGTATTTT. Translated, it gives CASSLAWGGGEDTQYF.